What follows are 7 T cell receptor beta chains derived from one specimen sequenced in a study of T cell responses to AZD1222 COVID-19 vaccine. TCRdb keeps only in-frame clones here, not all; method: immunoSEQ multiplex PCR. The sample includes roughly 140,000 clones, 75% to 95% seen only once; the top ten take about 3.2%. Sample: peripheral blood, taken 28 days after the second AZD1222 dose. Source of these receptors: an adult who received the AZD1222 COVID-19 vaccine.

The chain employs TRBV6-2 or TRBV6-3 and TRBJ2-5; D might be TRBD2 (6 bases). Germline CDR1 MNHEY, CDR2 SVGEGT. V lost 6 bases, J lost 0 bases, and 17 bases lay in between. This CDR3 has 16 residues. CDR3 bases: TGTGCCAGCAGCCATACTAGCAACACATACCAAGAGACCCAGTACTTC. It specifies CASSHTSNTYQETQYF.

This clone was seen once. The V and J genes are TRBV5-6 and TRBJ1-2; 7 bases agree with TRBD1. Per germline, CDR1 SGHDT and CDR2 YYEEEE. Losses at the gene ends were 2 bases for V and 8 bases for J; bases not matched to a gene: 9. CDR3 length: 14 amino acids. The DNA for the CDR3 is TGTGCCAGCAGCTTACGGGACAGAAGAATCGGCTACACCTTC. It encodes CASSLRDRRIGYTF.

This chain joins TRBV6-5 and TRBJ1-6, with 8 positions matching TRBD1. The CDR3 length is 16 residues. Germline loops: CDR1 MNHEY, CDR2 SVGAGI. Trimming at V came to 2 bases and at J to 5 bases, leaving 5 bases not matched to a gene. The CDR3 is CASSYGTGIDNSPLHF. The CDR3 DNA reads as TGTGCCAGCAGTTACGGGACAGGAATCGATAATTCACCCCTCCACTTT.

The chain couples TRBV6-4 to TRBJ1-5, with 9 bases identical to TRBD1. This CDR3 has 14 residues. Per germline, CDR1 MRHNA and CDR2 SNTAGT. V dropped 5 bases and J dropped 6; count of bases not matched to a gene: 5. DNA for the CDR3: TGTGCCAGCAGTATTGACAGGGGGAGTCAGCCCCAGCATTTT. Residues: CASSIDRGSQPQHF.

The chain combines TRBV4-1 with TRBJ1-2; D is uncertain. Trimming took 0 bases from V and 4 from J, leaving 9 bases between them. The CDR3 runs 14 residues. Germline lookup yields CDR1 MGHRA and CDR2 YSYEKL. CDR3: CASSQDVGPYGYTF. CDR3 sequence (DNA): TGCGCCAGCAGCCAAGATGTAGGACCCTATGGCTACACCTTC.

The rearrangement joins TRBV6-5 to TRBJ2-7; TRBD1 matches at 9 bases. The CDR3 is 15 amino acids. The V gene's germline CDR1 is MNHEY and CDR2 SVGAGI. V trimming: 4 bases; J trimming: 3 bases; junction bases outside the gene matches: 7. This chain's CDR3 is CASSFGGTGSYEQYF. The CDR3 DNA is TGTGCCAGCAGTTTTGGGGGGACAGGGAGCTACGAGCAGTACTTC.

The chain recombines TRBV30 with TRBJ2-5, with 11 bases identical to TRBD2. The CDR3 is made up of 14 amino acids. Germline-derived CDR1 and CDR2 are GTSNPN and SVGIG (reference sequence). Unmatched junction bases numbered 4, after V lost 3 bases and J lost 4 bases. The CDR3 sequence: CAWSVAGGGETQYF. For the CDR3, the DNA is TGTGCCTGGAGCGTAGCGGGAGGGGGAGAGACCCAGTACTTC.